The 15 T cell receptor beta chains in this list originate from one sample, sequenced in a study of beta chain features in type 1 diabetes. Whole-study results and caveats: Researchers report that Type 1 diabetes patients had moderately but significantly shorter TCRB CDR3s across all four CD4+ subsets.

No antigens are known for them. Expressed TCRB transcripts were sequenced because the isolated RNA had all been reverse transcribed beforehand. The assay was immunoSEQ multiplex PCR, and TCRdb's table has in-frame clones only and misses some. The table has some 270,000 clones, under 13% seen once. Sequencing was done on a sample of naive CD4+ T cells from blood. The receptor set was obtained from a man under 40 with type 1 diabetes.

This sequence joins TRBV9 and TRBJ2-6, with TRBD2 as a possible D gene (5 bases). The length of the CDR3 is 16 residues. The ends were cut back, 0 bases at V and 4 bases at J, with 11 bases in the middle. Germline lookup yields CDR1 SGDLS and CDR2 YYNGEE. CDR3: CASSVGPGSGANVLTF. The CDR3 DNA reads TGTGCCAGCAGCGTAGGTCCGGGGAGCGGGGCCAACGTCCTGACTTTC. Together with reference TRBV9 and TRBJ2-6, the CDR3 gives the full variable domain: DSGVTQTPKHLITATGQRVTLRCSPRSGDLSVYWYQQSLDQGLQFLIQYYNGEERAKGNILERFSAQQFPDLHSELNLSSLELGDSALYFCASSVGPGSGANVLTFGAGSRLTVL.

V gene TRBV7-2 combines with J gene TRBJ2-1; no reliable D call. V shed 5 bases and J shed 10 bases, with 15 bases lying between them. CDR3 length: 13 amino acids. Looked up from germline, CDR1 is SGHTA and CDR2 is FQGNSA. CDR3 nucleotide sequence: TGTGCCAGCAGCGCCTCATGGTCTGCGGAGCAGTTCTTC. Translation: CASSASWSAEQFF.

The chain joins TRBV9 to TRBJ2-3; 11 bases are a match to TRBD2. Germline V CDR1 and CDR2: SGDLS, YYNGEE. The CDR3 contains 15 residues. Losses at the gene ends were 6 bases for V and 2 bases for J; bases not matched to a gene: 5. CDR3 sequence: CASNALAGDTDTQYF. CDR3 nucleotides: TGTGCCAGCAACGCACTAGCGGGGGACACAGATACGCAGTATTTT.

The chain carries TRBV27 and TRBJ1-1; TRBD1 might be the D (6 bases). The CDR3 contains 14 residues. V was cut by 6 bases and J by 1 base, with 12 bases left in between. CDR1 and CDR2 from the germline V gene are MNHEY and SMNVEV (reference sequence). The CDR3 coding sequence is TGTGCCAGCAGAACTTTACAGGGGAACACTGAAGCTTTCTTT. The encoded protein is CASRTLQGNTEAFF.

In this sample, this clone turned up a few times. The J gene is TRBJ2-5, the V gene TRBV5-4, with D maybe TRBD2 (5 bases). V lost 1 base to trimming and J lost 3 bases, with 7 bases between them. The CDR3 is 13 residues long. Germline loops: CDR1 SGHNT, CDR2 YYREEE (reference sequence). As DNA, the CDR3 is TGTGCCAGCAGCTTGTTCGGGGAAGAGACCCAGTACTTC. Its translation: CASSLFGEETQYF.

The chain uses TRBV18 and TRBJ2-3; D perhaps matches TRBD1 (6 bases). The CDR3 is 15 residues long. The V gene lost 3 bases and the J gene lost 2 bases, with 12 bases spanning the gap. Germline lookup yields CDR1 KGHSH and CDR2 LQKENI. CDR3 sequence reads: CASSPDRASTDTQYF. In DNA form, the CDR3 reads TGTGCCAGCTCACCGGACAGAGCCTCCACAGATACGCAGTATTTT. The full variable domain, completed using reference TRBV18 and TRBJ2-3, is NAGVMQNPRHLVRRRGQEARLRCSPMKGHSHVYWYRQLPEEGLKFMVYLQKENIIDESGMPKERFSAEFPKEGPSILRIQQVVRGDSAAYFCASSPDRASTDTQYFGPGTRLTVL.

V gene TRBV12-5 combines with J gene TRBJ1-6, with D hard to call. Germline lookup yields CDR1 LGHNT and CDR2 FRNRAP. The CDR3 extends over 12 amino acids. Trimming cost V 3 bases and J 14 bases, with 11 bases left between them. As DNA, the CDR3 is TGTGCTAGTGGTTTCTCCAGCGAAACCCTCCACTTT. This translates into CASGFSSETLHF.

This clone came up a few times. The chain links TRBV5-1 to TRBJ2-1, with D tentatively TRBD1 (5 bases). The CDR3 has 15 residues. V was cut by 3 bases and J by 0 bases, with 10 bases left in between. Germline assignment: CDR1 SGHRS and CDR2 YFSETQ. The CDR3 DNA reads as TGCGCCAGCAGCTCATTAGGGGACTCCTACAATGAGCAGTTCTTC. Translation gives CASSSLGDSYNEQFF.

Points on this clone: The sample has other DNA sequences that encode this CDR3 too. V is TRBV6-5 and J is TRBJ2-7, with TRBD1 matching over 8 bases. In germline, CDR1 is MNHEY, CDR2 SVGAGI. The length of the CDR3 is 15 residues. Trimming removed 0 bases from V and 3 bases from J; junction bases left unmatched: 4. The CDR3 nucleotides read TGTGCCAGCAGTTACTCGTCCAGGGGGCTCTACGAGCAGTACTTC. It is translated as CASSYSSRGLYEQYF.

This clone appeared a few times. The gene calls are TRBV18 and TRBJ1-6, with a tentative D call TRBD1 (5 bases). Deletions cut 4 bases from V and 5 bases from J, with 12 bases between. Germline CDR1 is KGHSH and CDR2 is LQKENI. The CDR3 spans 15 residues. This CDR3 is CASSQGGVDNSPLHF. For the CDR3, the DNA is TGTGCCAGCTCACAGGGAGGGGTCGATAATTCACCCCTCCACTTT.

The rearrangement joins TRBV5-1 to TRBJ1-4; 7 bases are a match to TRBD1. CDR3 length: 14 amino acids. Trimming removed 5 bases from V and 2 bases from J; junction bases left unmatched: 3. Germline CDR1 is SGHRS and CDR2 is YFSETQ. DNA of the CDR3: TGCGCCAGCAGAGCAGGGGGTACTAATGAAAAACTGTTTTTT. It specifies CASRAGGTNEKLFF.

This clone was seen more than once but under ten times. This chain links TRBV29-1 with TRBJ2-7; TRBD1 is a possible D gene (5 bases). This CDR3 contains 13 residues. V was trimmed by 0 bases and J by 5 bases, leaving 11 bases between them. The V gene's germline CDR1 is SQVTM and CDR2 ANQGSEA. CDR3 sequence reads: CSVEDAGWNEQYF. The CDR3 bases are TGCAGCGTTGAAGATGCAGGGTGGAACGAGCAGTACTTC.

This clone was observed a few times. This chain connects TRBV19 to TRBJ2-7, with 11 bases lining up with TRBD1. This CDR3 has 14 amino acids. Germline CDR1 and CDR2: LNHDA and SQIVND (reference sequence). With V trimmed by 6 bases and J by 6 bases, 7 bases remained unmatched. The CDR3 reads CASSDRDRGGEQYF. For the CDR3, the DNA is TGTGCCAGTAGCGACCGGGACAGGGGGGGCGAGCAGTACTTC.

V usage is TRBV30 and J usage is TRBJ2-7; D is possibly TRBD2 (6 bases). Trimming left V 7 bases short and J 5 bases short, with 18 bases between. Germline CDR1 and CDR2: GTSNPN and SVGIG (reference sequence). CDR3 length: 13 residues. This CDR3 reads CASRDWPTHEQYF. The CDR3, as DNA: TGTGCCTCTAGGGACTGGCCCACCCACGAGCAGTACTTC. Variable domain in full (rest from reference TRBV30 and TRBJ2-7): SQTIHQWPATLVQPVGSPLSLECTVEGTSNPNLYWYRQAAGRGLQLLFYSVGIGQISSEVPQNLSASRPQDRQFILSSKKLLLSDSGFYLCASRDWPTHEQYFGPGTRLTVT.

This clone was seen only a few times. CDR3 in amino acids: CSVVLAGDFYNEQFF. CDR3 DNA sequence: TGCAGCGTTGTCCTAGCGGGGGACTTTTACAATGAGCAGTTCTTC. J is TRBJ2-1 and V is TRBV29-1; TRBD2 matches 10 bases. CDR3 length: 15 amino acids. J lost 4 bases, V lost 4 bases, and 7 bases had no gene match. Germline loops: CDR1 SQVTM, CDR2 ANQGSEA.